The sequence of this T cell receptor (beta chain) was determined in a study of blood T cell repertoires in COVID-19 (dated by TCRdb to 2020 to 2021). Describing the broader study: Samples from collaborators originated in the United States, Italy and Spain and spanned both the acute and convalescent phases of COVID-19. The material from the prospective study consisted of cDNA or gDNA derived from T cells, B-cell-depleted T cells, or PBMCs. The dataset comprised deeply sampled blood TCRbeta repertoires from subjects exposed to, actively infected with, or recovered from COVID-19. The repertoires were released in a freely available public database intended as a resource for research on the immune response to SARS-CoV-2. Samples were obtained from the ongoing ImmuneRACE study (first 160 participants) and from over 1,000 subjects provided by 6 global collaborators. Sample metadata almost always included a de-identified subject ID, COVID-19 status, age in years and sex. Where available, HLA class I and class II types were taken from metadata supplied by the sample provider and were not determined by assay-based typing. Here is what the overall study found, with its caveats: The amount of clinical and demographic metadata varied by source and participant and was provided uncurated.

TCRbeta CDR3 regions were amplified from genomic DNA using the immunoSEQ Assay, a bias-controlled multiplex PCR. The study's processing was this. Nucleated cell counts per sample were estimated from amplification of reference gene primers within the assay. To quantify the absolute abundance of each unique TCRbeta CDR3 rearrangement, sequence reads were collapsed and filtered. For each sample, productive Simpson clonality was calculated as the square root of Simpson's diversity index over productive rearrangements. The immuneACCESS repertoire file appears here via TCRdb, limited to in-frame rearrangements. These files lack a portion of the clones; in checked studies, under half of the deficit traces to unresolved V genes, and the cause of the others is not known. For V, J and clone size, that table is used; D and trimming come from the DNA. Counted in this sample were about 250,000 clones; 82% of them appeared once. 4.9% of the sample belongs to the ten largest clones.

Worth noting for this clone: Its antigen has not been determined. Within one base of it there is no much larger clone, and no base qualities were kept.

Collaborating institutions collected whole blood in K2EDTA tubes following their own protocols. For TCRbeta analysis, collaborators shipped samples as frozen whole blood, isolated PBMCs, or DNA extracted from either of those sample types. CDR1 and CDR2 (SEHNR, FQNEAQ) derive from the germline V gene (reference sequence). Taken from cysteine to phenylalanine, the CDR3 has 15 residues. Just the 45-base CDR3 DNA is kept, in frame starting at base 1. V gives up 7 bases and J gives up 6 bases, and the segment between their germline ends measures 18 bases. Sequenced sample: peripheral blood. The receptor's source is a woman of 80 years or more with active or convalescent COVID-19. The chain employs TRBV7-9 and TRBJ2-2, and the D gene may be TRBD1, 6 bases matching. The CDR3: CASTDYAAGAGELFF. Read as DNA, the sequence is TGTGCCAGCACCGACTACGCGGCAGGGGCCGGGGAGCTGTTTTTT.